Detailed here is one TCR beta chain. This clonotype was seen only a few times. Its antigen is currently not known. No much larger clonotype is one base removed from it; base qualities were not supplied. The source of the sample is a study of blood T cells in healthy people across ages (dated by TCRdb to between 2014 and 2017). For the wider study: In model experiments, template switching captured about one uniquely barcoded TCR beta cDNA molecule for every two T cells. Using deep sequencing normalized with unique cDNA molecular identifiers, the study measured how TCR beta repertoire diversity changes with age. Four age groups were formed from the donors: young (average approximately 15 years), middle-aged (approximately 39), aged (about 62) and long-lived (approximately 80). To avoid experimental bias, donors of different ages were distributed randomly across sequencing lanes. Using the same blood draw, the study looked at two additional independent replicas of 1 million unique cDNA reads for two donors, one aged 18 to 30 and the other aged 80 or older.

Libraries were built with 5' RACE. Sequencing was performed on an Illumina HiSeq 2500. A second PCR of roughly 7 to 11 cycles was performed with a sample-barcoded 5' primer and a J-beta primer mix. A unique molecular identifier was introduced onto each TCR beta cDNA molecule by a template-switch 5' adaptor carrying 12 random nucleotides. At least 2.5 million CDR3-containing paired-end reads were obtained from each sample. First-strand cDNA was synthesized from all RNA with the Mint cDNA synthesis kit, primed by a TRBC-specific oligonucleotide. Following uracil-DNA glycosylase treatment, all cDNA underwent a first 18-cycle PCR with the universal primers M1SS and BC2_uni_R. The study's processing was this. Normalization of each sample was performed by random selection of 1 million high-quality reads, each carrying a distinct molecular identifier. Reads sharing molecular identifiers were discarded rather than binned into consensus sequences. CDR3 identification, clonotype clustering and error correction used MiTCR with a Q25 quality threshold and the strictest error-elimination algorithm. Lower-bound total TCR beta diversity was estimated with a nonparametric unseen species model using Euler transformation. Starting from the raw public reads, TCRdb applied fastp trimming at Q25, assembled clones with MiXCR and retained in-frame beta chains. Rows with a matching CDR3 protein are joined into one entry that keeps the most common DNA and genes. The V and J calls, along with clone size, are taken from TCRdb and not from the paper's own processing. A total of some 1.5 million distinct CDR3 sequences appear in this sample, approximately 30% of them only once. The ten largest clones add up to 7.7% of the sample.

On the study overall, not on this receptor specifically: Since profiling was done on bulk unsorted PBMCs, naive and antigen-experienced compartments could not be conclusively compared. Estimates of total diversity from one million sequenced T cells were regarded as lower bounds and underestimates. Observed TCR beta diversity correlated strongly with the percentage of naive T cells measured by flow cytometry. Compared with the aged group, more naive CD4+ T cells, fewer expanded clones and increased TCR diversity were shown by the long-lived group, suggesting age selection. The CMV infection status of donors was not known, potentially confounding age-related changes in expanded clonotypes. As age increased, observed TCR beta diversity per million T cells dropped in a roughly linear way, and a significant reduction was already evident by age 40.

The approximately 39 donors, aged roughly 6 to 95 years, were systemically healthy Caucasian individuals from Russia. Around 9.9 milliliters of peripheral blood were collected from each donor into EDTA-treated Vacutainer tubes. Ficoll-Paque density-gradient centrifugation was used to isolate PBMCs, with at least 7 million obtained per sample. Trizol reagent was used to extract total RNA from the PBMCs, yielding at least 6 micrograms per sample. Naive CD45RAhigh/CD27high T cell percentages were measured by flow cytometry on a PBMC aliquot from every donor. The clonotype comes from a young woman in good health. Material: blood.

The DNA is TGTGCCAGCAGCTTAACTTCTAGCGGGGCAAGTTGGAATGAGCAGTTCTTC. This encodes CASSLTSSGASWNEQFF. The V gene is TRBV7-3 and the J gene is TRBJ2-1; 9 middle bases align to TRBD2. From cysteine to phenylalanine, the CDR3 is 17 amino acids long. Of the read, only the CDR3 DNA is kept; its 51 bases are in frame from base 1. CDR1 and CDR2, per the germline V gene, are SGHTA and FQGTGA. V is trimmed back by 0 bases and J by 7 bases, and the junction contains 10 bases that no gene match accounts for.